One and the same sample provided the 24 T cell receptor beta chains below, sequenced in a study of blood T cell repertoires in COVID-19. Profiled with immunoSEQ multiplex PCR; TCRdb holds only in-frame clones, not every one. The sample lists 40,000 or so clones, about 85% occurring once. Specimen: peripheral blood. Receptors were obtained from a man over 45 with active COVID-19.

J is TRBJ2-1 and V is TRBV7-3; maybe TRBD1 (5 bases). The CDR3 has 11 amino acids. V lost 11 bases to trimming and J lost 6 bases, with 11 bases between them. The V gene's germline CDR1 is SGHTA and CDR2 FQGTGA. The CDR3 reads CARIRGNEQFF. Written as DNA, the CDR3 is TGTGCCCGAATAAGGGGCAATGAGCAGTTCTTC.

This chain uses TRBV5-6 with TRBJ1-4, with D possibly TRBD1 on 6 matching bases. Germline-derived CDR1 and CDR2 are SGHDT and YYEEEE. V lost 4 bases, J lost 3 bases, and 13 bases lay in between. The CDR3 spans 15 residues. The CDR3 here is CASSEAGVANEKLFF. DNA for the CDR3: TGTGCCAGCAGCGAGGCAGGGGTGGCTAATGAAAAACTGTTTTTT.

This clone has just one count. The chain uses TRBV11-3 and TRBJ1-1; D gene uncertain. With 5 bases removed from V and 1 base from J, the gap between germline ends came to 11 bases. Germline V lookup: CDR1 SGHNT, CDR2 YENEEA. This CDR3 is 14 amino acids long. The CDR3 here is CASSIKSGNTEAFF. The CDR3 coding sequence is TGTGCCAGCAGCATAAAATCGGGGAACACTGAAGCTTTCTTT.

The chain carries TRBV5-1 and TRBJ1-2; tentatively, D is TRBD1 (6 bases). V was clipped by 4 bases and J by 3 bases, with 13 bases between them. There are 14 residues in the CDR3. The germline V gene encodes CDR1 SGHRS and CDR2 YFSETQ. In DNA, the CDR3 is TGCGCCAGCAGCACGACAGGTTTCGACTATGGCTACACCTTC. It translates to CASSTTGFDYGYTF.

J is TRBJ2-3 and V is TRBV10-3; tentatively, D is TRBD1 (8 bases). Germline-derived CDR1 and CDR2 are ENHRY and SYGVKD. The CDR3 consists of 16 residues. Trimming left V 6 bases short and J 5 bases short, with 21 bases between. Here the CDR3 reads CAISPGLPDRGDTQYF. The CDR3, as DNA: TGTGCCATCAGCCCGGGACTACCCGACAGGGGAGATACGCAGTATTTT.

The V and J genes are TRBV5-1 and TRBJ1-2, with 7 nucleotides matching TRBD1. The CDR3 runs to 13 residues. V lost 0 bases and J lost 8; bases outside the gene matches: 4. The germline gives CDR1 SGHRS, CDR2 YFSETQ. CDR3 sequence: CASSLAIQGGYTF. CDR3 bases: TGCGCCAGCAGCTTGGCGATACAGGGGGGCTACACCTTC.

This clone was seen only once. The J gene is TRBJ2-6, the V gene TRBV11-1, with 7 bases fitting TRBD2. Germline CDR1 reads SGHAT; CDR2 reads FQDESV (reference sequence). The CDR3 sequence is 14 residues long. The trim removed 3 bases at V and 6 bases at J, leaving 2 bases unmatched. The CDR3 nucleotides read TGTGCCAGCAGCTTCCGGGGGGAGGCCAACGTCCTGACTTTC. As protein: CASSFRGEANVLTF.

The sample holds a few counts of this clone. This chain connects TRBV18 to TRBJ2-3, with D perhaps matching TRBD2 (6 bases). From germline, CDR1 is KGHSH and CDR2 LQKENI. V lost 8 bases, J lost 1 base, and 10 bases lay in between. This CDR3 region has 13 residues. The CDR3 reads CASTWGGTDTQYF. The CDR3 coding sequence is TGTGCCAGCACATGGGGGGGCACAGATACGCAGTATTTT.

This clone has only one observation. V and J are TRBV19 and TRBJ2-2, with D possibly matching TRBD2 (6 bases). There are 16 residues in the CDR3. V was cut by 10 bases and J by 6 bases, with 24 bases left in between. Looked up from germline, CDR1 is LNHDA and CDR2 is SQIVND (reference sequence). The CDR3 DNA reads TGTGCCACCAAGCAACAAGCCCGGTCGGGGGCCGGGGAGCTGTTTTTT. It translates to CATKQQARSGAGELFF. Full variable domain (remainder filled in from reference TRBV19 and TRBJ2-2): DGGITQSPKYLFRKEGQNVTLSCEQNLNHDAMYWYRQDPGQGLRLIYYSQIVNDFQKGDIAEGYSVSREKKESFPLTVTSAQKNPTAFYLCATKQQARSGAGELFFGEGSRLTVL.

CDR3 nucleotides: TGTGCCAGTAGTATGGCCGCAGGGGCCTTGACCCTAGCCAAAAACATTCAGTACTTC. Translating gives CASSMAAGALTLAKNIQYF. The V and J genes are TRBV19 and TRBJ2-4; possible D gene TRBD1, 6 bases. The germline V and J ends were trimmed by 3 bases and 0 bases, with 21 bases remaining between them. The length of the CDR3 is 19 residues. The germline gives CDR1 LNHDA, CDR2 SQIVND (reference sequence).

V usage is TRBV7-9 and J usage is TRBJ2-5, with D hard to call. This CDR3 is 15 amino acids long. V was trimmed by 1 base and J by 0 bases, leaving 9 bases between them. Germline CDR1 is SEHNR and CDR2 is FQNEAQ (reference sequence). This chain's CDR3 is CASSLDPGYQETQYF. The CDR3 DNA reads TGTGCCAGCAGCTTAGATCCCGGGTACCAAGAGACCCAGTACTTC.

The chain is built from TRBV10-3 and TRBJ2-7; 7 nucleotides match TRBD1. The CDR3 loop spans 14 amino acids. Unmatched junction bases numbered 6, after V lost 5 bases and J lost 2 bases. Germline CDR1 and CDR2: ENHRY and SYGVKD. The CDR3 DNA reads TGTGCCATCAGTCGGACAGGCCCAGCCTACGAGCAGTACTTC. This codes for CAISRTGPAYEQYF.

The CDR3 nucleotides are TGCAGCGTTGGCGCTATGGCCGGGGAGCTGTTTTTT. Encoded protein: CSVGAMAGELFF. The gene calls are TRBV29-1 and TRBJ2-2; D remains ambiguous. From germline, CDR1 is SQVTM and CDR2 ANQGSEA. There are 12 residues in the CDR3. V lost 4 bases, J lost 6 bases, and 9 bases lay in between.

The chain uses TRBV7-9 and TRBJ2-1, with 9 nucleotides matching TRBD1. With 4 bases clipped from V and 3 bases from J, the junction kept 7 bases outside the gene matches. The CDR3 totals 16 residues. The germline gives CDR1 SEHNR, CDR2 FQNEAQ (reference sequence). CDR3 protein: CASSWTGQGFYNEQFF. The CDR3 region has the DNA TGTGCCAGCAGCTGGACTGGACAGGGGTTCTACAATGAGCAGTTCTTC.

The chain uses TRBV6-1 and TRBJ1-3; D is ambiguous. In germline, CDR1 is MNHNS, CDR2 SASEGT. V dropped 3 bases and J dropped 4 bases, with 16 bases sitting between them. There are 16 residues in the CDR3. CDR3: CASSDNEEIGGNTIYF. The DNA of the CDR3 is TGTGCCAGCAGTGATAACGAGGAAATAGGAGGAAACACCATATATTTT.

V is TRBV12-3 or TRBV12-4 and J is TRBJ2-7; 7 bases match TRBD2. The CDR3 runs to 13 residues. Trimming at V came to 1 base and at J to 3 bases, leaving 0 bases not matched to a gene. CDR3 amino acids: CASSLGGGYEQYF. CDR3 DNA sequence: TGTGCCAGCAGTTTAGGCGGGGGCTACGAGCAGTACTTC.

The V gene is TRBV5-4, the J gene TRBJ2-4; possible D gene TRBD1, 7 bases. The V gene's germline CDR1 is SGHNT and CDR2 YYREEE (reference sequence). Trimming took off 4 bases at V and 7 bases at J, with 12 bases between the two ends. The CDR3 is made up of 13 amino acids. The CDR3 spells CASSPPGGNIQYF. The DNA for the CDR3 is TGTGCCAGCAGCCCCCCAGGGGGGAACATTCAGTACTTC.

The rearrangement joins TRBV6-6 to TRBJ2-3; 8 bases fit TRBD2. The V and J ends lost 2 bases and 4 bases, in that order; junction bases with no gene match: 5. Germline V gives CDR1 MNHNY, CDR2 SVGAGI (reference sequence). This CDR3 comprises 15 residues. The CDR3: CASSYGGGTSDTQYF. The CDR3 nucleotides read TGTGCCAGCAGTTACGGCGGGGGGACTTCAGATACGCAGTATTTT.

By proportion, this clone is medium-sized. CDR3 amino acids: CASSTGGASNYGYTF. DNA of the CDR3: TGTGCCAGTAGTACAGGGGGTGCTTCTAACTATGGCTACACCTTC. V usage is TRBV19 and J usage is TRBJ1-2; 7 bases match TRBD1. The CDR3 spans 15 residues. Germline V lookup: CDR1 LNHDA, CDR2 SQIVND (reference sequence). Trimming removed 4 bases from V and 0 bases from J; junction bases left unmatched: 5.

This chain uses TRBV18 with TRBJ1-5; maybe TRBD1 (5 bases). The germline V gene has CDR1 KGHSH and CDR2 LQKENI. The V end was cut by 0 bases, the J end by 6 bases, with 6 bases between. The CDR3 totals 13 residues. CDR3 residues: CASSPPGGQPQHF. CDR3 DNA sequence: TGTGCCAGCTCACCACCGGGGGGTCAGCCCCAGCATTTT.

This rearrangement joins TRBV13 to TRBJ2-7, with TRBD2 matching 12 bases. V was pared by 4 bases and J by 6 bases, with 10 bases of the junction left unmatched. Germline lookup yields CDR1 PRHDT and CDR2 FYEKMQ (reference sequence). There are 16 residues in the CDR3. DNA for the CDR3: TGTGCCAGCAGCTCCGAGCTAGCGGGAGGGCTCTCCGAGCAGTACTTC. Translated: CASSSELAGGLSEQYF.

The genes are TRBV20-1 and TRBJ1-4, with a possible D match to TRBD1 (6 bases). The CDR3 runs to 13 residues. V lost 3 bases and J lost 8, with 13 bases in between. Looked up from germline, CDR1 is DFQATT and CDR2 is SNEGSKA (reference sequence). CDR3 nucleotides: TGCAGTGCTAGTGAGGGGGGAAGGGAAAAACTGTTTTTT. Its protein product is CSASEGGREKLFF.

In this sample, this clone turned up many times. This rearrangement joins TRBV5-6 to TRBJ1-2; D remains unclear. Germline-derived CDR1 and CDR2 are SGHDT and YYEEEE. V lost 2 bases and J 5 bases, leaving 10 bases between the germline ends. The CDR3 runs to 13 residues. The CDR3 region is CASSLYGGYGYTF. The CDR3 DNA is TGTGCCAGCAGCTTATACGGAGGGTATGGCTACACCTTC.

The V and J genes are TRBV5-1 and TRBJ2-5; 7 nucleotides match TRBD1. Germline CDR1 SGHRS, CDR2 YFSETQ. The CDR3 has 15 residues. Losses at the gene ends were 5 bases for V and 1 base for J; bases not matched to a gene: 8. CDR3 DNA sequence: TGCGCCAGCAGGGAAACCGGACAGGCCCAAGAGACCCAGTACTTC. Encoded protein: CASRETGQAQETQYF.